The 27 T cell receptor beta chains in this list originate from one sample, sequenced in a study of T cells in tuberculosis. TCRdb's table, derived via immunoSEQ multiplex PCR, lists solely in-frame clones and lacks some. In the table there are some 40,000 clones, approximately 95% of which are singletons. Time point of the sample: new active TB diagnosis, blood taken before or within 7 days of starting treatment. The sample in question was PBMCs, obtained at tuberculosis diagnosis. All receptors derive from an adult with tuberculosis.

This chain links TRBV2 with TRBJ1-1; D call uncertain. In germline, CDR1 is SNHLY, CDR2 FYNNEI. The CDR3 is 14 residues long. Trimming pared 3 bases from V and 6 bases from J, leaving 14 bases between. In nucleotides, the CDR3 is TGTGCCAGCAGTGATACCGACCTGACACCTGAAGCTTTCTTT. Protein product: CASSDTDLTPEAFF.

V usage is TRBV14 and J usage is TRBJ2-3; 8 bases are shared with TRBD2. V gave up 1 base and J gave up 4 bases; unmatched junction bases: 4. Germline-derived CDR1 and CDR2 are SGHDN and FVKESK. The CDR3 is 15 residues long. CDR3 protein: CASSQVALAADTQYF. CDR3 nucleotide sequence: TGTGCCAGCAGCCAAGTTGCACTAGCGGCAGATACGCAGTATTTT.

This chain connects TRBV4-3 to TRBJ1-2; tentatively, D is TRBD1 (5 bases). This CDR3 region has 13 residues. Trimming cost V 6 bases and J 5 bases, with 13 bases left between them. CDR1 is LGHNA, CDR2 YSLEER, per germline. The CDR3 coding sequence is TGCGCCAGCAGTAAAAGACCAGGGTATGGCTACACCTTC. Amino acids: CASSKRPGYGYTF.

This clone has only a few counts. V and J are TRBV18 and TRBJ2-1; D remains ambiguous. The CDR3 covers 11 residues. Trimming removed 1 base from V and 10 bases from J, with 5 bases in between. The germline V gene has CDR1 KGHSH and CDR2 LQKENI. CDR3 DNA: TGTGCCAGCTCACCACGTCAAGAGCAGTTCTTC. As protein: CASSPRQEQFF. Full variable domain (rest looked up from reference TRBV18 and TRBJ2-1): NAGVMQNPRHLVRRRGQEARLRCSPMKGHSHVYWYRQLPEEGLKFMVYLQKENIIDESGMPKERFSAEFPKEGPSILRIQQVVRGDSAAYFCASSPRQEQFFGPGTRLTVL.

The chain recombines TRBV6-1 with TRBJ2-7; tentatively, D is TRBD2 (7 bases). V dropped 5 bases and J dropped 3 bases, with 17 bases sitting between them. The CDR3 has 15 amino acids. Germline V lookup: CDR1 MNHNS, CDR2 SASEGT. The CDR3: CASSLTTRGLYEQYF. DNA of the CDR3: TGTGCCAGCAGTCTAACAACGCGGGGGCTCTACGAGCAGTACTTC.

The rearrangement joins TRBV10-3 to TRBJ2-3, with D possibly matching TRBD2 (6 bases). V dropped 2 bases and J dropped 0 bases, with 9 bases sitting between them. This CDR3 is 15 amino acids long. Germline CDR1 reads ENHRY; CDR2 reads SYGVKD. CDR3 DNA sequence: TGTGCCATCAGTGAGACTGCGGGGAGCACAGATACGCAGTATTTT. This translates into CAISETAGSTDTQYF.

This sequence joins TRBV28 and TRBJ1-1; perhaps TRBD1 as D (6 bases). The germline CDR1 and CDR2 sequences are MDHEN and SYDVKM. This CDR3 comprises 12 residues. V lost 1 base to trimming and J lost 9 bases, with 9 bases between them. The CDR3 DNA reads as TGTGCCAGCAGTTTATCCCAGGGGAAAGCTTTCTTT. This encodes CASSLSQGKAFF. The whole variable domain, remainder taken from reference TRBV28 and TRBJ1-1, is DVKVTQSSRYLVKRTGEKVFLECVQDMDHENMFWYRQDPGLGLRLIYFSYDVKMKEKGDIPEGYSVSREKKERFSLILESASTNQTSMYLCASSLSQGKAFFGQGTRLTVV.

The rearrangement joins TRBV27 to TRBJ2-7; 9 positions agree with TRBD1. CDR1 is MNHEY and CDR2 is SMNVEV in the germline V gene (reference sequence). The CDR3 runs 14 residues. Trimming removed 5 bases from V and 4 bases from J; junction bases left unmatched: 6. CDR3 nucleotide sequence: TGTGCCAGCAGTCACCGGGACAGGGATTACGAGCAGTACTTC. It specifies CASSHRDRDYEQYF.

This sequence joins TRBV5-1 and TRBJ1-1; D is unresolved. The germline V gene has CDR1 SGHRS and CDR2 YFSETQ. The CDR3 is 16 residues long. The germline V and J ends were trimmed by 0 bases and 5 bases, with 17 bases remaining between them. CDR3 region: CASSLVEGRSGTEAFF. The CDR3 DNA is TGCGCCAGCAGCTTGGTAGAGGGAAGGTCGGGAACTGAAGCTTTCTTT. The entire variable domain, with the rest obtained from reference TRBV5-1 and TRBJ1-1, is as follows: KAGVTQTPRYLIKTRGQQVTLSCSPISGHRSVSWYQQTPGQGLQFLFEYFSETQRNKGNFPGRFSGRQFSNSRSEMNVSTLELGDSALYLCASSLVEGRSGTEAFFGQGTRLTVV.

This chain joins TRBV5-6 and TRBJ2-3; D is uncertain. V lost 4 bases to trimming and J lost 0 bases, with 12 bases between them. CDR3 length: 15 amino acids. From germline, CDR1 is SGHDT and CDR2 YYEEEE. CDR3 coding DNA: TGTGCCAGCAGCCCGACGACCGGGAGCACAGATACGCAGTATTTT. Encoded protein: CASSPTTGSTDTQYF.

This clone was observed a few times. V gene TRBV14 combines with J gene TRBJ2-3; 12 nucleotides align to TRBD1. The V gene's germline CDR1 is SGHDN and CDR2 FVKESK. This CDR3 has 16 amino acids. After removal of 6 bases from V and 4 bases from J, the junction contained 8 bases not matched to a gene. The CDR3 is CASSLTGTGGADTQYF. CDR3 bases: TGTGCCAGCAGTCTTACCGGGACAGGGGGCGCAGATACGCAGTATTTT.

The chain is built from TRBV9 and TRBJ1-3, with D hard to call. CDR1 and CDR2 (germline): SGDLS, YYNGEE. This CDR3 is built from 15 residues. V was shortened by 0 bases and J by 2 bases, with 9 bases between the two germline ends. As DNA, the CDR3 is TGTGCCAGCAGCGTAGCCCACATAACTGGAAACACCATATATTTT. This translates into CASSVAHITGNTIYF. Drawing the rest from reference TRBV9 and TRBJ1-3, the complete variable domain is DSGVTQTPKHLITATGQRVTLRCSPRSGDLSVYWYQQSLDQGLQFLIQYYNGEERAKGNILERFSAQQFPDLHSELNLSSLELGDSALYFCASSVAHITGNTIYFGEGSWLTVV.

The rearrangement links TRBV6-5 to TRBJ2-7, with 7 nucleotides matching TRBD1. Germline-derived CDR1 and CDR2 are MNHEY and SVGAGI. This CDR3 comprises 14 residues. Trimming removed 6 bases from V and 2 bases from J; junction bases left unmatched: 7. The CDR3 is CASSKQGSTYEQYF. CDR3 nucleotides: TGTGCCAGCAGCAAACAGGGGTCCACCTACGAGCAGTACTTC.

The genes are TRBV19 and TRBJ2-7, with 11 bases lining up with TRBD1. After removal of 4 bases from V and 6 bases from J, the junction contained 5 bases not matched to a gene. CDR1 is LNHDA and CDR2 is SQIVND in the germline V gene (reference sequence). The CDR3 contains 14 residues. For the CDR3, the DNA is TGTGCCAGTAGTAGGACAGGGGGCCAGGGCGAGCAGTACTTC. Protein sequence: CASSRTGGQGEQYF.

The gene calls are TRBV14 and TRBJ1-1; D is unresolved. The germline V and J ends were trimmed by 4 bases and 7 bases, with 25 bases remaining between them. From germline, CDR1 is SGHDN and CDR2 FVKESK. CDR3 length: 17 amino acids. The CDR3 DNA is TGTGCCAGCAGCCCCAGACGAAAGGATGTCCACCCAGGTGAAGCTTTCTTT. Translating it yields CASSPRRKDVHPGEAFF. Supplemented by reference TRBV14 and TRBJ1-1, the full variable domain reads EAGVTQFPSHSVIEKGQTVTLRCDPISGHDNLYWYRRVMGKEIKFLLHFVKESKQDESGMPNNRFLAERTGGTYSTLKVQPAELEDSGVYFCASSPRRKDVHPGEAFFGQGTRLTVV.

This clone has a single count. The rearrangement joins TRBV15 to TRBJ2-4; 7 bases map to TRBD1. CDR3 length equals 16 residues. Losses at the gene ends were 1 base for V and 6 bases for J; bases not matched to a gene: 9. Germline lookup yields CDR1 LNHNV and CDR2 YYDKDF (reference sequence). The CDR3 here is CATSRADRLGGNIQYF. CDR3 nucleotides: TGTGCCACCAGCAGAGCGGACAGGTTAGGCGGAAACATTCAGTACTTC.

The chain employs TRBV4-2 and TRBJ2-4, with D perhaps TRBD1 (6 bases). CDR3 length: 15 amino acids. The V gene's germline CDR1 is LGHNA and CDR2 YNFKEQ. V was pared by 0 bases and J by 1 base, with 7 bases between. The CDR3 DNA follows: TGTGCCAGCAGCCAAGACCAGGGGGCCAAAAACATTCAGTACTTC. The encoded protein is CASSQDQGAKNIQYF.

This clone appeared a single time. The V gene is TRBV6-4, the J gene TRBJ2-3; D not resolved. V was trimmed by 6 bases and J by 0 bases, leaving 10 bases between them. The germline V gene has CDR1 MRHNA and CDR2 SNTAGT. CDR3 size: 14 residues. The CDR3 region is CASSLTRSTDTQYF. CDR3 bases: TGTGCCAGCAGCCTGACACGTAGCACAGATACGCAGTATTTT.

This clone was observed a single time. This chain connects TRBV7-2 to TRBJ2-3; D uncertain. Trimming stripped 7 bases from V and 6 bases from J, with 14 bases between. Germline assignment: CDR1 SGHTA and CDR2 FQGNSA. The CDR3 length is 13 residues. CDR3 amino acids: CASTSDTGDTQYF. The CDR3 nucleotides read TGTGCCAGCACCAGCGATACCGGGGATACGCAGTATTTT.

The chain is built from TRBV2 and TRBJ1-5; D is unclear. CDR3 length: 15 residues. The V end lost 4 bases, the J end lost 7 bases, and 17 bases lay between the germline ends. In germline, CDR1 is SNHLY, CDR2 FYNNEI. The CDR3 loop is CASSGGPSPVQPQHF. CDR3 coding DNA: TGTGCCAGCAGTGGAGGGCCTTCCCCTGTGCAGCCCCAGCATTTT. The complete variable domain, with remaining parts taken from reference TRBV2 and TRBJ1-5, reads EPEVTQTPSHQVTQMGQEVILRCVPISNHLYFYWYRQILGQKVEFLVSFYNNEISEKSEIFDDQFSVERPDGSNFTLKIRSTKLEDSAMYFCASSGGPSPVQPQHFGDGTRLSIL.

The chain carries TRBV5-8 and TRBJ1-5, with a possible D match to TRBD1 (6 bases). CDR3 length equals 16 residues. Trimming left V 0 bases short and J 1 base short, with 11 bases between. Germline V gene lookup returns CDR1 SGHTS and CDR2 YDEGEE. CDR3 sequence: CASSLGAGASNQPQHF. CDR3 nucleotide sequence: TGTGCCAGCAGCTTGGGTGCAGGGGCCAGCAATCAGCCCCAGCATTTT.

The genes are TRBV7-2 and TRBJ2-7, with unresolved D. The germline V gene encodes CDR1 SGHTA and CDR2 FQGNSA. This CDR3 contains 15 residues. Trimming removed 3 bases from V and 2 bases from J, with 14 bases in between. In DNA form, the CDR3 reads TGTGCCAGCAGCTTGGCCGACGGGTTACCCTACGAGCAGTACTTC. This gives the protein CASSLADGLPYEQYF.

The genes are TRBV6-1 and TRBJ1-1; D might be TRBD1 (6 bases). This CDR3 is built from 14 residues. Germline V gene lookup returns CDR1 MNHNS and CDR2 SASEGT. Trimming removed 3 bases at V and 4 bases at J, with 12 bases between. The CDR3 DNA follows: TGTGCCAGCAGTGAGGGGGGGCTGGGCACTGAAGCTTTCTTT. Translated, it gives CASSEGGLGTEAFF.

The CDR3 spells CASSPGTGGYEQYF. CDR3 DNA: TGTGCCAGCAGCCCCGGGACGGGGGGATACGAGCAGTACTTC. The chain is built from TRBV5-6 and TRBJ2-7, with 7 nucleotides matching TRBD2. The length of the CDR3 is 14 residues. With 4 bases clipped from V and 4 bases from J, the junction kept 8 bases outside the gene matches. The germline V gene encodes CDR1 SGHDT and CDR2 YYEEEE.

Here the CDR3 reads CSVGGTVNQPQHF. CDR3 sequence (DNA): TGCAGCGTTGGAGGGACAGTCAATCAGCCCCAGCATTTT. The chain is built from TRBV29-1 and TRBJ1-5; 7 positions match TRBD1. Germline loops: CDR1 SQVTM, CDR2 ANQGSEA. The V gene end was trimmed by 4 bases and the J gene end by 3 bases; junction bases not matched to a gene: 3. The CDR3 consists of 13 residues. Supplemented by reference TRBV29-1 and TRBJ1-5, the full variable domain reads SAVISQKPSRDICQRGTSLTIQCQVDSQVTMMFWYRQQPGQSLTLIATANQGSEATYESGFVIDKFPISRPNLTFSTLTVSNMSPEDSSIYLCSVGGTVNQPQHFGDGTRLSIL.

The V call is TRBV19, the J call TRBJ2-3, with D perhaps matching TRBD1 (6 bases). The V gene lost 5 bases and the J gene lost 0 bases, with 9 bases spanning the gap. The length of the CDR3 is 14 residues. Germline CDR1 and CDR2: LNHDA and SQIVND (reference sequence). The CDR3, as DNA: TGTGCCAGTAGTTGGACAGTGAGCACAGATACGCAGTATTTT. Encoded protein: CASSWTVSTDTQYF.

This chain connects TRBV11-2 to TRBJ1-6, with a weak D call TRBD1 (6 bases). The V end was cut by 2 bases, the J end by 8 bases, with 13 bases between. Germline loops: CDR1 SGHAT, CDR2 FQNNGV. This CDR3 contains 15 residues. The CDR3 region has the DNA TGTGCCAGCAGCTTACGACAGGCGGGGGATTCACCCCTCCACTTT. Its translation is CASSLRQAGDSPLHF.